This T cell receptor beta chain was recorded in a study of spatial heterogeneity in lung cancer. Study overall: The donors were some 70 patients with non-small cell lung cancer that was early-stage and untreated. The count of detected beta-chain sequences consistently exceeded that of alpha-chain sequences. Notes on the study in general: Blood contained ubiquitous expanded tumor TCRs more at resection than at follow-up.

Carried by each TCR cDNA molecule was a unique molecular identifier. TCRdb re-analysed the 5' RACE reads in MiXCR, keeping a single row per CDR3 protein. The sample contains around 47,000 distinct CDR3 sequences, 6.5% to 7.5% of which appear only once. Time point in this sample: blood at routine non-recurrence follow-up after resection. Unsorted samples of tumor, nontumor lung or frozen PBMC had their whole RNA sequenced. This clonotype was counted at least ten times. Its specificity is unknown. V was cut by 4 bases and J by 8 bases, with 12 bases left in between. Germline CDR1 LNHNV, CDR2 YYDKDF (reference sequence). The CDR3 totals 13 residues.

This receptor was taken from a female donor with early-stage non-small cell lung cancer. The sample consisted of PBMCs, taken at follow-up. The chain links TRBV15 to TRBJ2-1; the D is unclear. CDR3 bases: TGTGCCACCAGCACCTTTAAGGGCTATGAGCAGTTCTTC. Encoded protein: CATSTFKGYEQFF.